This T cell receptor (beta chain) was observed in a study of blood T cell repertoires in COVID-19. Study details: Acute-phase and convalescent COVID-19 samples originated in the United States, Italy and Spain. In each case, the material was cDNA or gDNA derived from T cells, B-cell-depleted T cells, or PBMCs.

The CDR3 loop spans 17 amino acids. In the source study's methods: Estimated nucleated cell counts came from reference gene primer amplification. Assay used: immunoSEQ multiplex PCR; TCRdb lists only in-frame clones, some missing. V and J calls and clone size come straight from that table; D and trimming were deduced from the DNA. The sample records under 300,000 clones, about 91% being singletons. Specimen: PBMCs or T cells enriched from blood (not recorded which). The source of this sequence is a woman in her thirties or forties with acute COVID-19. This chain links TRBV21-1 with TRBJ1-5; the table's TRBD1 call for D was not verified on the DNA. TRBV21-1 is a documented pseudogene. The CDR3 DNA sequence: TGTGCCAGCAGGCGAAAAAGGGGGCGTAGGTTGAATCAGCCCCAGCATTTT. This codes for CASRRKRGRRLNQPQHF.